This TCR beta chain comes out of a study of T cell responses to AZD1222 COVID-19 vaccine. Study results and limitations: Repertoire sampling was restricted to post-peak T cell response timepoints. Donors in the cohort were predominantly white British and more often female, and clonal diversity was possibly underestimated.

The CDR3 has 15 residues. Germline V gives CDR1 LNHDA, CDR2 SQIVND (reference sequence). Trimming shortened V by 1 base and J by 0 bases, and 10 bases separated the two germline ends. Sequenced by immunoSEQ multiplex PCR; TCRdb stores in-frame clones only, minus some. Of about 85,000 clones in the sample, nearly 90% were seen once. This clone turned up a few times. Its antigen is unknown. The specimen comprised peripheral blood, sampled on day 0 of AZD1222 vaccination. The chain links TRBV19 to TRBJ2-7, with D maybe TRBD1 (6 bases). The clonotype originates from an adult in good health. CDR3 DNA sequence: TGTGCCAGTAGTATAGCAGGGGCACCCTCCTACGAGCAGTACTTC. Encoded protein: CASSIAGAPSYEQYF.